A selection of T cell receptor beta chains follows, all from one sample in a study of control samples from healthy donors and cancer patients. The protocol was immunoSEQ multiplex PCR, while the TCRdb copy is restricted to in-frame clones and leaves out a portion. Seen here are hundreds of thousands of clones, 80% to 95% observed once, and the top ten hold more than 6%. The sequencing sample was made of PBMCs. These receptors were collected from a man aged 35-49 years with head and neck cancer. Each CDR3 is given with its conserved first and last residue. The order of the fields is J gene, V gene, clone size, D gene, CDR3 DNA, CDR3 protein. A D gene is named only where the DNA matches it firmly. Rows give clone size only sometimes, using once, few, many, or a class for an expanded clone.

TRBJ1-2 | TRBV7-9 | once | . | TGTGCCAGCAGCCTGGACGGGCCTTATGGCTACACCTTC | CASSLDGPYGYTF
TRBJ2-1 | TRBV30 | . | TRBD1 | TGTGCCTGGAGTGCTGGACAGGGGATATACAATGAGCAGTTCTTC | CAWSAGQGIYNEQFF
TRBJ1-5 | TRBV28 | . | . | TGTGCCAGCAGTCCCATTTTAGGGCCCCAGCATTTT | CASSPILGPQHF
TRBJ2-1 | TRBV24-1 | . | . | TGTGCCACCAGTGGGGGGGACTCCCTAACCTACAATGAGCAGTTCTTC | CATSGGDSLTYNEQFF
TRBJ1-1 | TRBV3-1/TRBV3-2 | . | . | TGTGCCAGCAGCCAACAGAACATGAACACTGAAGCTTTCTTT | CASSQQNMNTEAFF
TRBJ2-5 | TRBV12-3/TRBV12-4 | . | . | TGTGCCAGCAGTTCTTCACGGCCAGGGACCCAGTACTTC | CASSSSRPGTQYF
TRBJ1-2 | TRBV6-5 | . | . | TGTGCCAGCAGTTACGCAGGAGGGGCAGGAGGCTACACCTTC | CASSYAGGAGGYTF
TRBJ2-1 | TRBV27 | . | . | TGTGCCAGCAGTACGGGGACAAGGGAGCAGTTCTTC | CASSTGTREQFF
TRBJ1-2 | TRBV27 | . | TRBD1 | TGTGCCAGCAGTTTATCCGGGACAGGGCAGGTTTACTATGGCTACACCTTC | CASSLSGTGQVYYGYTF
TRBJ2-1 | TRBV6-5 | few | TRBD2 | TGTGCCAGCAGATCTAGCGGGGGCGATGAGCAGTTCTTC | CASRSSGGDEQFF
TRBJ2-2 | TRBV28 | . | TRBD1 | TGTGCCAGCAGGCTCTATCGGGGGCAGGGGGCTAGCGGGGAGCTGTTTTTT | CASRLYRGQGASGELFF